This T cell receptor (beta chain) comes out of a study of T cell responses to AZD1222 COVID-19 vaccine. Clones were read by immunoSEQ multiplex PCR, and TCRdb kept only the in-frame ones, dropping some. The sample lists approximately 140,000 clones, about 81% occurring once. General observations from the study: Repertoire sampling happened only post peak T cell response. Spike-specific TCR breadth and depth went up after people got two AZD1222 doses.

Points on this clone: Its cognate antigen is unknown.

The sequence came from an adult in good health. Sequenced material: peripheral blood, taken on day 0 of MenACWY control vaccination.

In DNA form, the CDR3 reads TGTGCCAGCAGCTTAGGGGGACCCAATCAGCCCCAGCATTTT. It encodes CASSLGGPNQPQHF. The gene calls are TRBV11-2 and TRBJ1-5, with D maybe TRBD1 (5 bases). Trimming took off 1 base at V and 3 bases at J, with 7 bases between the two ends. CDR3 length: 14 residues. Germline V lookup: CDR1 SGHAT, CDR2 FQNNGV.